This T cell receptor (beta chain) was sequenced in a study of regulatory T cells in long-lasting Graves disease. Regarding time point: newly diagnosed GD, antithyroid drugs for less than 3 months. Scientists built the TCR library using RNA that was extracted from PBMCs. To make TCR beta libraries, researchers used iRepertoire HTBI primers and Arm-PCR of CDR3 regions. TCRdb passed the multiplex PCR reads through MiXCR, listing each CDR3 protein once. The data contain some 600,000 distinct CDR3 sequences, about 16% of them singletons. These same records also appear under a second study, on T cells in Graves' hyperthyroidism and ophthalmopathy.

Sequencing was performed on peripheral blood mononuclear cells (PBMCs), taken at new diagnosis, from a patient treated with antithyroid drugs. This sequence originates from a man younger than 30 with Graves disease.

CDR3 sequence (DNA): TGTGCCAGCACCCTAGGGGACAGGAACACTGAAGCTTTCTTT. Its protein is CASTLGDRNTEAFF. The chain links TRBV7-9 to TRBJ1-1; 7 bases match TRBD1. Losses at the gene ends were 7 bases for V and 1 base for J; bases not matched to a gene: 6. There are 14 residues in the CDR3. In germline, CDR1 is SEHNR, CDR2 FQNEAQ (reference sequence).